Reported below is one TCR beta chain. The record originates from a study of blood T cell repertoires in COVID-19. Germline assignment: CDR1 SNHLY and CDR2 FYNNEI. V lost 8 bases and J 9 bases, leaving 16 bases between the germline ends. CDR3 size: 12 residues. Clones were read by immunoSEQ multiplex PCR, and TCRdb kept only the in-frame ones, dropping some. This table holds around 250,000 clones, roughly nine tenths found once. Ages ranged from about 18 to 100 years, with residence in 24 US areas. This sequence was found in a human donor in a cohort exposed to, infected with or recovered from COVID-19 (not recorded which). The donor label of this sample is uncertain. Sequencing input: PBMCs or T cells enriched from blood (not recorded which). The chain is built from TRBV2 and TRBJ1-2; possibly TRBD1 for D (6 bases). The CDR3 sequence is CASDDRLARYTF. The CDR3, as DNA: TGTGCCAGCGATGACAGGTTGGCCCGCTACACCTTC.